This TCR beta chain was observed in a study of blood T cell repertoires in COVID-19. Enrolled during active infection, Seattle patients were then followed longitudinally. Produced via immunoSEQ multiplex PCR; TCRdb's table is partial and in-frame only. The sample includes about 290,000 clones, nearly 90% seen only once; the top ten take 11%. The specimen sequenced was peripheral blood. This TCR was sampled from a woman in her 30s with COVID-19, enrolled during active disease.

The CDR3 spells CATSRGVAGGMNEQYF. The DNA of the CDR3 is TGTGCCACCAGCAGAGGGGTGGCAGGGGGCATGAACGAGCAGTACTTC. The chain couples TRBV15 to TRBJ2-7, with 8 bases lining up with TRBD1. J was trimmed by 5 bases and V by 1 base; bases with no gene match: 10. CDR1 and CDR2 from the germline V gene are LNHNV and YYDKDF (reference sequence). The CDR3 runs 16 residues.